The entry that follows covers one T cell receptor beta chain sequence. The sample comes from a study of long-term antiretroviral therapy in people with HIV. Researchers ran immunoSEQ v3.0 at survey level. Using immunoSEQ multiplex PCR, the repertoire was profiled, and TCRdb retains in-frame clones only, with some absent. The sample consists of tens of thousands of clones, 86% of them appearing once. The receptor was derived from a woman aged 30 to 39 with HIV. The source material was unsorted PBMCs, sampled 0.8 years after starting antiretroviral therapy.

The CDR3 region has the DNA TGTGCCAGCAGAGTACAGGGGGCAGACTATGGCTACACCTTC. This sequence encodes CASRVQGADYGYTF. V and J are TRBV6-1 and TRBJ1-2; 9 nucleotides align to TRBD1. The V segment lost 6 bases and the J segment 3 bases; nucleotides outside the gene matches: 5. Germline V CDR1 and CDR2: MNHNS, SASEGT. The CDR3 consists of 14 residues.